This T cell receptor beta chain was captured by sequencing in a study of T cell changes during pregnancy in multiple sclerosis. V was shortened by 9 bases and J by 0 bases, with 12 bases between the two germline ends. CDR1 and CDR2 from the germline V gene are SNHLY and FYNNEI. CDR3 length equals 14 residues. Some clones are missing from TCRdb's copy, which holds only in-frame ones; the method was immunoSEQ multiplex PCR. The table has roughly 100,000 clones, roughly nine tenths seen once. This clonotype originated in a female donor in good health, enrolled as a control in a pregnancy study. The V gene is TRBV2, the J gene TRBJ1-5, with D unclear. Sequenced here: peripheral blood, sampled after pregnancy. The CDR3 is CARGAPNSNQPQHF. The DNA for the CDR3 is TGTGCCAGAGGAGCGCCAAATAGCAATCAGCCCCAGCATTTT.